A single sample gave rise to the 20 T cell receptor beta chains below, sequenced in a study of blood T cell repertoires in COVID-19. Repertoires were generated with immunoSEQ multiplex PCR, while TCRdb's copy carries only in-frame clones and drops some. The table lists roughly 78,000 clones, more than 75% of them singletons. The sample was peripheral blood. These receptors originate from an older woman with acute or convalescent COVID-19.

The gene calls are TRBV14 and TRBJ2-1; 12 bases agree with TRBD2. The CDR3 has 16 residues. Per germline, CDR1 SGHDN and CDR2 FVKESK. The junction had 6 bases not matched to a gene; V was cut back by 0 bases and J by 9 bases. CDR3 residues: CASSQDTSGRPTEQFF. The CDR3 DNA reads as TGTGCCAGCAGCCAAGATACTAGCGGGAGGCCCACTGAGCAGTTCTTC.

The chain is built from TRBV5-4 and TRBJ1-2; TRBD1 aligns across 7 bases. The CDR3 totals 13 residues. CDR1 and CDR2 from the germline V gene are SGHNT and YYREEE (reference sequence). Trimming removed 3 bases from V and 4 bases from J; junction bases left unmatched: 3. The CDR3 spells CASSSGQSYGYTF. The CDR3 DNA sequence: TGTGCCAGCAGCTCGGGACAGAGCTATGGCTACACCTTC.

V gene TRBV6-6 combines with J gene TRBJ2-3; 15 bases agree with TRBD2. V gave up 5 bases and J gave up 7 bases; unmatched junction bases: 10. The CDR3 spans 17 residues. Germline-derived CDR1 and CDR2 are MNHNY and SVGAGI (reference sequence). The CDR3 DNA follows: TGTGCCAGCAGTCCCACCCCCGGACTAGCGGGGGGGCATACGCAGTATTTT. Its protein is CASSPTPGLAGGHTQYF.

This rearrangement joins TRBV18 to TRBJ1-4; 9 bases are shared with TRBD1. V dropped 4 bases and J dropped 4; count of bases not matched to a gene: 4. Germline loops: CDR1 KGHSH, CDR2 LQKENI. The CDR3 contains 15 residues. This CDR3 is CASSRPTGGNEKLFF. CDR3 nucleotide sequence: TGTGCCAGCTCACGACCGACAGGGGGTAATGAAAAACTGTTTTTT.

The chain links TRBV28 to TRBJ1-3, with a weak D call TRBD1 (6 bases). V was cut by 6 bases and J by 2 bases, with 11 bases left in between. Germline assignment: CDR1 MDHEN and CDR2 SYDVKM. This CDR3 is 14 amino acids long. CDR3 coding DNA: TGTGCCAGCAGACTTACAGGGACTGGAAACACCATATATTTT. Residues: CASRLTGTGNTIYF.

The rearrangement links TRBV2 to TRBJ2-2; TRBD2 matches 9 bases. The CDR3 sequence is 14 residues long. The V gene's germline CDR1 is SNHLY and CDR2 FYNNEI. The V gene end was trimmed by 6 bases and the J gene end by 1 base; junction bases not matched to a gene: 0. The CDR3 loop reads CASRTSGNTGELFF. The CDR3 DNA is TGTGCCAGCAGGACTAGCGGGAACACCGGGGAGCTGTTTTTT.

This chain joins TRBV19 and TRBJ1-2; 10 bases map to TRBD1. CDR1 is LNHDA, CDR2 SQIVND, per germline (reference sequence). The CDR3 length is 13 residues. The V segment lost 6 bases and the J segment 5 bases; nucleotides outside the gene matches: 3. CDR3 sequence: CASRTGGQYGYTF. The DNA of the CDR3 is TGTGCCAGTAGGACAGGGGGCCAGTATGGCTACACCTTC.

V usage is TRBV18 and J usage is TRBJ1-1; TRBD1 agrees at 9 bases. The V gene's germline CDR1 is KGHSH and CDR2 LQKENI. The ends lost 6 bases at V and 2 bases at J; junction bases unmatched: 10. CDR3 size: 16 residues. For the CDR3, the DNA is TGTGCCAGCTCCCTAACAGGGGGCAACATCAACACTGAAGCTTTCTTT. Its translation is CASSLTGGNINTEAFF. Drawing the rest from reference TRBV18 and TRBJ1-1, the complete variable domain is NAGVMQNPRHLVRRRGQEARLRCSPMKGHSHVYWYRQLPEEGLKFMVYLQKENIIDESGMPKERFSAEFPKEGPSILRIQQVVRGDSAAYFCASSLTGGNINTEAFFGQGTRLTVV.

The V call is TRBV30, the J call TRBJ1-2; D gene uncertain. The CDR3 runs to 14 residues. In germline, CDR1 is GTSNPN, CDR2 SVGIG (reference sequence). V shed 2 bases and J shed 5 bases, with 15 bases lying between them. CDR3 bases: TGTGCCTGGAGTCGGGGAAGGACCTCTTATGGCTACACCTTC. Residues: CAWSRGRTSYGYTF. The full variable domain, completed using reference TRBV30 and TRBJ1-2, is SQTIHQWPATLVQPVGSPLSLECTVEGTSNPNLYWYRQAAGRGLQLLFYSVGIGQISSEVPQNLSASRPQDRQFILSSKKLLLSDSGFYLCAWSRGRTSYGYTFGSGTRLTVV.

The V gene is TRBV28, the J gene TRBJ1-1; a weak D match, TRBD1 (6 bases). The V end lost 2 bases, the J end lost 3 bases, and 13 bases lay between the germline ends. Germline CDR1 MDHEN, CDR2 SYDVKM. The CDR3 consists of 15 residues. The CDR3 region has the DNA TGTGCCAGCAGTTTACCAGGTGGGGGCGACACTGAAGCTTTCTTT. Translating gives CASSLPGGGDTEAFF.

This clone was counted between two and nine times. This chain links TRBV18 with TRBJ1-1; D remains ambiguous. The CDR3 is 15 amino acids. The V end lost 0 bases, the J end lost 3 bases, and 11 bases lay between the germline ends. Germline values: CDR1 KGHSH, CDR2 LQKENI. CDR3 sequence reads: CASSPPAGWDTEAFF. In DNA, the CDR3 is TGTGCCAGCTCACCACCGGCGGGGTGGGACACTGAAGCTTTCTTT.

The rearrangement joins TRBV28 to TRBJ1-5; D is uncertain. V was trimmed by 5 bases and J by 7 bases, leaving 12 bases between them. Germline loops: CDR1 MDHEN, CDR2 SYDVKM. The CDR3 is 13 residues long. The CDR3 loop is CASSMITAQPQHF. CDR3 coding DNA: TGTGCCAGCAGTATGATTACAGCCCAGCCCCAGCATTTT.

CDR3 loop: CASSQDFDGSGPQHF. The CDR3 nucleotides read TGTGCCAGCAGCCAAGATTTCGACGGCTCAGGGCCCCAGCATTTT. V gene TRBV4-2 combines with J gene TRBJ1-5; D ambiguous. This CDR3 is built from 15 residues. CDR1 is LGHNA, CDR2 YNFKEQ, per germline. Trimming left V 0 bases short and J 9 bases short, with 15 bases between.

The chain carries TRBV12-3 or TRBV12-4 and TRBJ1-3; D gene ambiguous. The CDR3 is 12 amino acids. V lost 9 bases to trimming and J lost 1 base, with 7 bases between them. CDR3 DNA sequence: TGTGCCAGTGCTAATTCTGGAAACACCATATATTTT. It encodes CASANSGNTIYF.

The J gene is TRBJ1-3, the V gene TRBV2; D is unresolved. V was pared by 5 bases and J by 2 bases, with 10 bases between. The CDR3 contains 14 residues. Germline V gene sequence: CDR1 SNHLY, CDR2 FYNNEI. The CDR3 loop is CASSPTRAGNTIYF. DNA for the CDR3: TGTGCCAGCAGTCCCACCCGGGCTGGAAACACCATATATTTT.

This chain uses TRBV4-1 with TRBJ2-5; 8 positions match TRBD2. The CDR3 has 16 residues. CDR1 is MGHRA, CDR2 YSYEKL, per germline. V gave up 4 bases and J gave up 1 base; unmatched junction bases: 8. CDR3 sequence reads: CASSPQGAGGQETQYF. Written as DNA, the CDR3 is TGCGCCAGCAGCCCCCAAGGGGCGGGGGGCCAAGAGACCCAGTACTTC.

The genes are TRBV5-6 and TRBJ1-6; D is unclear. CDR1 SGHDT and CDR2 YYEEEE come from the germline V gene. This CDR3 has 16 amino acids. Trimming pared 0 bases from V and 7 bases from J, leaving 14 bases between. Here the CDR3 DNA reads TGTGCCAGCAGCTTGGGAATGGCGGATGGAAATTCACCCCTCCACTTT. This sequence encodes CASSLGMADGNSPLHF. The variable domain in full, completed from reference TRBV5-6 and TRBJ1-6, reads DAGVTQSPTHLIKTRGQQVTLRCSPKSGHDTVSWYQQALGQGPQFIFQYYEEEERQRGNFPDRFSGHQFPNYSSELNVNALLLGDSALYLCASSLGMADGNSPLHFGNGTRLTVT.

The chain recombines TRBV10-2 with TRBJ2-3, with D tentatively TRBD1 (6 bases). Trimming took off 6 bases at V and 0 bases at J, with 10 bases between the two ends. The germline gives CDR1 WSHSY, CDR2 SAAADI. The CDR3 contains 14 residues. CDR3: CASRGQISTDTQYF. The CDR3 DNA reads TGCGCCAGCAGAGGACAGATTAGCACAGATACGCAGTATTTT.

The chain recombines TRBV24-1 with TRBJ1-2; 9 positions match TRBD1. Germline CDR1 and CDR2: KGHDR and SFDVKD. This CDR3 spans 13 amino acids. V trimming: 10 bases; J trimming: 8 bases; junction bases outside the gene matches: 10. The CDR3 loop reads CATDRGAHRGYTF. CDR3 nucleotides: TGTGCCACGGACAGGGGAGCGCATCGCGGCTACACCTTC.

The genes are TRBV4-2 and TRBJ2-1, with D possibly being TRBD1 (5 bases). The germline V gene encodes CDR1 LGHNA and CDR2 YNFKEQ. The CDR3 is 14 residues long. V lost 0 bases, J lost 6 bases, and 9 bases lay in between. CDR3 protein: CASSQDYGANEQFF. The DNA for the CDR3 is TGTGCCAGCAGCCAAGATTATGGGGCCAATGAGCAGTTCTTC.